This TCR beta chain was identified during a study of shared clonotypes between healthy human individuals (TCRdb year 2020). Regarding the complete study: A few men and a couple of women, aged 18 to 49 years, made up the cohort. Between about 0.9 and 10 billion PBMCs per donor were obtained by leukapheresis. Per donor, three plates each were used for CD4 naive and CD4 memory, two for CD8 naive, and one for CD8 memory. To estimate repertoire size and how much clonotype sharing occurs between individuals, the study deeply sequenced the blood TCR repertoires of a handful of healthy adults. Different laboratories and diverse techniques were used to prepare libraries and sequence TCR repertoires, to increase sequencing depth and limit assay-specific biases.

Concerning this clone itself: The clone's antigen remains unknown. Germline is not matched at one junction end, which may reflect a read error.

CDR1 and CDR2 are drawn from the germline V gene: SGDLS, YYNGEE. The CDR3 has 14 amino acids, counting the end cysteine and phenylalanine. Only CDR3 DNA remains: 42 bases, in frame from the first base. The donors were healthy, HIV-negative adults who had no recently reported acute infections or vaccinations. All donors were Caucasian adults living in Nashville, Tennessee, USA. CD4+ T cells were enriched by magnetic negative selection, after which naive cells were positively selected on CD45RA and the negative fraction was taken as the memory subset. After blood collection by leukapheresis, PBMCs were isolated using Ficoll-Histopaque density gradient centrifugation and then cryopreserved in the vapor phase of liquid nitrogen. Analytical flow cytometry was used to check the purity and quantity of each magnetically sorted T cell population. Genomic DNA was isolated from each sorted fraction and quantified by UV absorbance on a Nanodrop 2000c.

The research as a whole found: Larger estimated clonotype richness was generally found for naive subsets than for memory subsets. Incomplete sequencing was indicated by rarefaction of sorted-subset datasets, despite the large sequencing depth. Clonotypes shared by all four sorted-subset donors showed higher generation probabilities than non-shared clonotypes. Sharing across a handful of donors was observed for roughly 5.4% of naive CD4, 3% to 4% of naive CD8, over 2% of memory CD4, and less than 0.45% of memory CD8 clonotypes. Pairwise subsampling indicated that sequencing depth was expected to affect the degree of clonotype sharing among donors. Only blood was sampled, and tissue TCR repertoires likely differ from those in blood. Because the study included only a small number of donors, the genetic and exposure-history diversity represented was limited.

TCR CDR3 regions were amplified from genomic DNA by multiplex PCR using the deep immunoSEQ assay. Genomic DNA extracted from each cell subset was distributed evenly over all wells of several immunoSEQ 96-well plates, and each plate served as one replicate. For sorted subsets, around 200 ng genomic DNA, equal to 30,000 to 35,000 T cell genomes, was loaded into each replicate PCR. The purified libraries were quantified using a Qubit 3.0 fluorometer, sized with a Bioanalyzer 2100, and then quantified again using the KAPA Library Quantification kit. A separate single-read 150-cycle Illumina NextSeq 550 flow cell was used to sequence each immunoSEQ 96-well plate. Turning to the authors' computational methods: Because the immunoSEQ output held only junctional sequences and lacked quality scores, the filtering could not match the filtering applied to full-length reads. Sequences were annotated with PyIR, a Python wrapper for IgBLAST v1.9, using IMGT germline references to assign V/J genes and CDR3. Any read was removed if the V/J assignment was weak (E-value above 1e-6), the CDR3 was missing, or the read contained stop codons, out-of-frame junctions, or ambiguous translated residues. V3J clonotypes were defined as sequences sharing the same inferred V gene, J gene, and CDR3 amino acid sequence. Percentage overlap between repertoires was calculated by dividing the number of shared unique clonotypes by the size of the smaller repertoire. Repertoire richness was assessed with RTK rarefaction, the Chao1 estimator, and Recon v2.1 estimates of unobserved clonotypes. For all TCRbeta clonotypes obtained by the gDNA method from a handful of donors, generation probabilities were computed with OLGA. In its TCRdb copy, this immuneACCESS table keeps in-frame sequences only and misses some clones. Where compared with another copy, unresolved V genes explain less than half of these, and the others have no known cause. V, J and clone size derive from that table, while D and trimming were established from the DNA sequence. The sample records about 2.3 million clones, 85% to 95% of which are singletons. 0.35% to 0.45% of the sample is held by the ten biggest clonotypes.

The source of this sequence is a man between 18 and 35 years old in good health. Some clones in this sample may be carry-over from other donors' samples. The sequenced material came from naive CD4+ T cells from PBMCs. The cell subset or site label, read with the paper, signifies: CD45RA+ positively selected. Recombination joined TRBV9 with TRBJ2-1; the D region possibly corresponds to TRBD2 (5 bases align). The CDR3 in this case is CASSVASSHNEQFF. The bases read TGTGCCAGCAGCGTAGCTAGCTCCCACAATGAGCAGTTCTTC. When the CDR3 is completed using the reference TRBV9 and TRBJ2-1 genes on either side, the full variable domain is DSGVTQTPKHLITATGQRVTLRCSPRSGDLSVYWYQQSLDQGLQFLIQYYNGEERAKGNILERFSAQQFPDLHSELNLSSLELGDSALYFCASSVASSHNEQFFGPGTRLTVL.